This is a list of T cell receptor beta chains from one sample in a study of T-cell memory formation after mild COVID-19. TCRdb analysed the 5' RACE reads with MiXCR anew, one entry per CDR3 protein. The sample records approximately 4,900 distinct CDR3 sequences, under 45% being singletons. Sample: PBMCs or a T cell subset sorted from them (not recorded which). Receptors were obtained from an adult who had mild COVID-19 (a few samples of this study predate the infection). Cell type and time point are not known. Each CDR3 is given with its conserved first and last residue. The D gene is left open where the match is weak. The size entry is marked missing in some rows and otherwise reads once, few, many or a size class.

size	V	D	J	CDR3	DNA
medium-sized	TRBV5-1	-	TRBJ1-5	CASSLGQGEGQPQHF	TGCGCCAGCAGCTTGGGGCAGGGAGAGGGGCAGCCCCAGCATTTT
medium-sized	TRBV4-3	-	TRBJ1-6	CASSQDIRNNSPLHF	TGCGCCAGCAGCCAAGACATCCGGAATAATTCACCCCTCCACTTT
medium-sized	TRBV6-4	-	TRBJ2-5	CASSPGEVQETQYF	TGTGCCAGCAGTCCTGGGGAAGTCCAAGAGACCCAGTACTTC
medium-sized	TRBV4-2	TRBD1	TRBJ2-5	CASSPDRGSLASQYF	TGTGCCAGCAGCCCGGACAGGGGAAGTTTGGCGTCCCAGTACTTC
-	TRBV6-5	-	TRBJ2-2	CASSFSAGSKTGELFF	TGTGCCAGCAGTTTTTCCGCCGGGTCCAAGACCGGGGAGCTGTTTTTT
-	TRBV5-1	-	TRBJ2-7	CASSLGASYEQYF	TGCGCCAGCAGCTTGGGCGCCAGCTACGAGCAGTACTTC
few	TRBV10-3	-	TRBJ2-1	CATRGGASGPHNEQFF	TGTGCCACCAGGGGGGGGGCGAGCGGGCCCCACAATGAGCAGTTCTTC
medium-sized	TRBV11-2	-	TRBJ2-4	CASSPGGGGKNIQYF	TGTGCCAGCAGCCCAGGAGGGGGAGGGAAAAACATTCAGTACTTC
-	TRBV12-3/TRBV12-4	TRBD1	TRBJ2-5	CASSSGTGGETQYF	TGTGCCAGCAGTTCCGGGACAGGGGGAGAGACCCAGTACTTC
-	TRBV7-2	TRBD2	TRBJ2-1	CASSLRREGNEQFF	TGTGCCAGCAGCTTGCGCAGGGAGGGAAATGAGCAGTTCTTC
medium-sized	TRBV9	-	TRBJ2-4	CASNPDPGPKNIQYF	TGTGCCAGCAACCCGGATCCGGGCCCCAAAAACATTCAGTACTTC
-	TRBV7-6	-	TRBJ2-7	CASSSTHQGEQYF	TGTGCCAGCAGCTCAACCCACCAGGGCGAGCAGTACTTC
once	TRBV5-1	TRBD2	TRBJ2-3	CASSLGLAGGPDTQYF	TGCGCCAGCAGCCTGGGACTAGCGGGGGGGCCAGATACGCAGTATTTT
-	TRBV25-1	-	TRBJ2-7	CASTETGDEQYF	TGTGCCAGCACCGAGACTGGGGACGAGCAGTACTTC
many	TRBV7-3	-	TRBJ2-3	CASSLTGSHTDTQYF	TGTGCCAGCAGCTTAACGGGTAGCCACACAGATACGCAGTATTTT
medium-sized	TRBV5-1	-	TRBJ1-1	CASSENQGEAFF	TGCGCCAGCAGCGAAAACCAGGGTGAAGCTTTCTTT
-	TRBV5-8	TRBD2	TRBJ2-1	CASSLRLAGGSSYNEQFF	TGTGCCAGCAGCTTGAGACTAGCGGGGGGGAGCTCCTACAATGAGCAGTTCTTC
-	TRBV25-1	-	TRBJ2-1	CATWGTNEQFF	TGTGCCACCTGGGGGACGAATGAGCAGTTCTTC
medium-sized	TRBV3-1	-	TRBJ1-5	CASSAWGNQPQHF	TGTGCCAGCAGCGCTTGGGGCAATCAGCCCCAGCATTTT
-	TRBV5-1	-	TRBJ2-7	CASSLGTYEQYF	TGCGCCAGCAGCTTGGGTACCTACGAGCAGTACTTC
medium-sized	TRBV7-2	TRBD1	TRBJ2-1	CASSLEGGRGPYNEQFF	TGTGCCAGCAGCTTAGAGGGCGGCAGGGGGCCTTACAATGAGCAGTTCTTC
medium-sized	TRBV7-9	-	TRBJ1-2	CASSLWSGADNYGYTF	TGTGCCAGCAGCTTATGGTCGGGGGCCGATAACTATGGCTACACCTTC
-	TRBV29-1	TRBD1	TRBJ2-7	CSATGAEQYF	TGCAGCGCAACAGGGGCCGAGCAGTACTTC
medium-sized	TRBV27	TRBD2	TRBJ2-3	CASSPGLALDTQYF	TGTGCCAGCAGTCCCGGACTAGCATTGGATACGCAGTATTTT
many	TRBV12-3/TRBV12-4	-	TRBJ2-7	CASSLVDTYEQYF	TGTGCCAGCAGTTTAGTGGACACCTACGAGCAGTACTTC
-	TRBV7-2	TRBD1	TRBJ2-2	CASSLDDRERELFF	TGTGCCAGCAGCTTAGATGACAGGGAGCGGGAGCTGTTTTTT
-	TRBV15	TRBD1	TRBJ2-7	CATSRERDRGLYEQYF	TGTGCCACCAGCAGGGAACGGGACAGGGGGCTCTACGAGCAGTACTTC
-	TRBV5-1	TRBD1	TRBJ2-3	CASSLSGTVRTDTQYF	TGCGCCAGCAGCTTGTCCGGGACAGTGCGCACAGATACGCAGTATTTT
medium-sized	TRBV28	TRBD1	TRBJ1-5	CASSLSGQGAWNQPQHF	TGTGCCAGCAGTTTATCGGGACAGGGGGCCTGGAATCAGCCCCAGCATTTT
many	TRBV5-4	-	TRBJ2-5	CASSPSPMETQYF	TGTGCCAGCAGCCCCTCGCCCATGGAGACCCAGTACTTC
-	TRBV7-2	TRBD1	TRBJ2-1	CASSPPRGQGKADEQFF	TGTGCCAGCAGCCCACCGAGGGGGCAGGGAAAGGCAGATGAGCAGTTCTTC
-	TRBV29-1	-	TRBJ2-7	CSAATRFSEQYF	TGCAGCGCAGCGACACGGTTCTCCGAGCAGTACTTC
-	TRBV6-5	-	TRBJ1-2	CASSTTRSEGYTF	TGTGCCAGCAGTACGACCCGCTCAGAGGGCTACACCTTC
medium-sized	TRBV30	-	TRBJ1-6	CAWSVAGAYSPLHF	TGTGCCTGGAGTGTGGCAGGGGCGTATTCACCCCTCCACTTT
-	TRBV20-1	-	TRBJ2-7	CGDGMDSYEQYF	TGCGGGGATGGTATGGACTCCTACGAGCAGTACTTC
large	TRBV5-1	-	TRBJ2-5	CASSLGGNQETQYF	TGCGCCAGCAGCTTGGGCGGAAACCAAGAGACCCAGTACTTC
-	TRBV5-1	TRBD2	TRBJ2-1	CASSLSGSSYNEQFF	TGCGCCAGCAGCTTGAGCGGGAGCTCCTACAATGAGCAGTTCTTC
once	TRBV12-3/TRBV12-4	-	TRBJ1-2	CASSLAVANGGYTF	TGTGCCAGCAGTTTGGCAGTTGCTAACGGGGGCTACACCTTC
-	TRBV5-8	TRBD2	TRBJ2-3	CASRTKRGGWDTQYF	TGTGCCAGCAGAACGAAGCGGGGGGGTTGGGATACGCAGTATTTT
-	TRBV12-3/TRBV12-4	TRBD2	TRBJ2-7	CASSLTTFLREGYEQYF	TGTGCCAGCAGTTTAACGACTTTTTTGCGGGAGGGCTACGAGCAGTACTTC
medium-sized	TRBV7-3	-	TRBJ2-1	CASSQAAFGYNEQFF	TGTGCCAGCAGCCAAGCAGCGTTTGGGTACAATGAGCAGTTCTTC
medium-sized	TRBV29-1	-	TRBJ1-4	CSARWGGGEEKLFF	TGCAGCGCCCGATGGGGAGGAGGAGAGGAAAAACTGTTTTTT
-	TRBV27	-	TRBJ2-7	CASSRPRAGVDEQYF	TGTGCCAGCAGTCGCCCCCGGGCAGGGGTGGACGAGCAGTACTTC
medium-sized	TRBV20-1	TRBD1	TRBJ2-7	CSAMFPRDRVEQYF	TGCAGTGCTATGTTTCCCCGGGACAGGGTTGAGCAGTACTTC
-	TRBV7-6	-	TRBJ2-1	CASSSRRGLYNEQFF	TGTGCCAGCAGCTCCCGGAGGGGCTTATACAATGAGCAGTTCTTC
many	TRBV6-5	-	TRBJ2-1	CASSYSRGYYNEQFF	TGTGCCAGCAGTTACTCGAGGGGATACTACAATGAGCAGTTCTTC
medium-sized	TRBV11-2	-	TRBJ2-3	CASSSPGTKGDTQYF	TGTGCCAGCAGCTCACCGGGGACCAAGGGAGATACGCAGTATTTT
-	TRBV27	-	TRBJ2-3	CASSLRPTDTQYF	TGTGCCAGCAGCCTACGCCCCACAGATACGCAGTATTTT
-	TRBV19	-	TRBJ1-1	CASSPLQRMNTEAFF	TGTGCCAGTAGCCCACTACAGAGAATGAACACTGAAGCTTTCTTT
medium-sized	TRBV5-6	-	TRBJ2-7	CASSLAPGSSYEQYF	TGTGCCAGCAGCTTGGCCCCGGGCAGCTCCTACGAGCAGTACTTC
medium-sized	TRBV4-2	-	TRBJ2-1	CASSFPVDTSSYNEQFF	TGTGCCAGCAGCTTCCCGGTGGACACAAGCTCCTACAATGAGCAGTTCTTC
-	TRBV19	-	TRBJ2-1	CASSMGDGYGYNEQFF	TGTGCCAGTAGTATGGGAGACGGCTACGGCTACAATGAGCAGTTCTTC